A selection of T cell receptor beta chains follows, all from one sample in a study of T cell responses to AZD1222 COVID-19 vaccine. Repertoires were generated with immunoSEQ multiplex PCR, while TCRdb's copy carries only in-frame clones and drops some. The sample gives about 190,000 clones, more than 80% of which show up once; around 6.9% is in the top ten. This sample comprised peripheral blood, obtained on day 0 of AZD1222 vaccination. The receptors come from an adult in good health. Each CDR3 is given with its conserved first and last residue. D genes are given only for firm matches. Clone size appears in some rows only: once, few, many, or a class for an expanded clone.

V	size	D	J	DNA	CDR3
TRBV7-6	NA	NA	TRBJ2-4	TGTGCCAGCAGCCCAAGCGAGTCAAACATTCAGTACTTC	CASSPSESNIQYF
TRBV7-2	NA	NA	TRBJ2-3	TGTGCCAGCAGCTTAAGCGACACTAGCACAGATACGCAGTATTTT	CASSLSDTSTDTQYF
TRBV3-1/TRBV3-2	NA	NA	TRBJ2-1	TGTGCCAGCAGCCAAGATTATGATACCGAGCAGTTCTTC	CASSQDYDTEQFF
TRBV15	NA	NA	TRBJ1-2	TGTGCCACCAACACTAACGTCGGAGGGGGCTATGGCTACACCTTC	CATNTNVGGGYGYTF
TRBV7-7	NA	TRBD1	TRBJ2-5	TGTGCTAGCAGCTTTCTTGGACAGGAGGCTTTTAAAGGGACCCAGTACTTC	CASSFLGQEAFKGTQYF
TRBV4-1	few	NA	TRBJ2-7	TGCGCCAGCAGCCGCGTTACCGGGACGAGGACCACCTACGAGCAGTACTTC	CASSRVTGTRTTYEQYF
TRBV6-2/TRBV6-3	NA	NA	TRBJ1-1	TGTGCCAGCAGTTACCTGGGGCTCAACACTGAAGCTTTCTTT	CASSYLGLNTEAFF
TRBV10-3	NA	NA	TRBJ2-6	TGTGCCATCAGTGAGTCGGCGGGCTTTGGGGCCAACGTCCTGACTTTC	CAISESAGFGANVLTF
TRBV10-3	NA	TRBD1	TRBJ1-4	TGTGCCATCAGAGCGGACAGGGGAAGGGGAGCAACTAATGAAAAACTGTTTTTT	CAIRADRGRGATNEKLFF
TRBV2	once	NA	TRBJ1-2	TGTGCCAGCAGTGAAGGGAACGACGTGACAGTGCTCTTCAATGGCTACACCTTC	CASSEGNDVTVLFNGYTF
TRBV7-9	NA	TRBD1	TRBJ1-1	TGTGCCAGCAGCCAGGGGGGACAAGGGGGCACTGAAGCTTTCTTT	CASSQGGQGGTEAFF
TRBV18	NA	TRBD2	TRBJ2-3	TGTGCCAGCTCACCTAGCGGGGGGGCACCAGATACGCAGTATTTT	CASSPSGGAPDTQYF
TRBV2	NA	TRBD2	TRBJ2-1	TGTGCCAGCAGTGAAGAAATAGCGGGGGGGCCTTGGAATGAGCAGTTCTTC	CASSEEIAGGPWNEQFF
TRBV13	NA	NA	TRBJ2-3	TGTGCCAGCAGCTCCTCCGGGACTAGCACAGATACGCAGTATTTT	CASSSSGTSTDTQYF
TRBV6-6	once	NA	TRBJ1-1	TGTGCCAGCAGTTACTCGTTGGGGGTCGGCACTGAAGCTTTCTTT	CASSYSLGVGTEAFF
TRBV6-5	NA	TRBD1	TRBJ1-2	TGTGCCAGCAGTTACATTAACAGGGGCGGGGAGGGCTACACCTTC	CASSYINRGGEGYTF
TRBV10-3	NA	NA	TRBJ1-6	TGTGCCATCAGGCCGGGACCTTGGGAATCACCCCTCCACTTT	CAIRPGPWESPLHF
TRBV28	many	TRBD1	TRBJ1-2	TGTGCCAGCAGTTTAGAAGGGACAGCCAGTTCGGGCTACACCTTC	CASSLEGTASSGYTF
TRBV2	few	TRBD1	TRBJ1-5	TGTGCCAGCAGATCCACAGGGGGTGGCTTCATTCAGCCCCAGCATTTT	CASRSTGGGFIQPQHF
TRBV7-9	NA	NA	TRBJ2-5	TGTGCCAGCAGCTTAGTTAGTGGGGGGGCCTCGGAGACCCAGTACTTC	CASSLVSGGASETQYF
TRBV3-1/TRBV3-2	NA	NA	TRBJ1-1	TGTGCCAGCAGCCAAGAAGGGGGGAAGAACACTGAAGCTTTCTTT	CASSQEGGKNTEAFF
TRBV5-6	NA	NA	TRBJ1-6	TGTGCCAGCAGCCCGCCAAAGTGGAAAAATCTTTATAATTCACCCCTCCACTTT	CASSPPKWKNLYNSPLHF
TRBV27	NA	TRBD1	TRBJ2-7	TGTGCCAGCAGCTACCTAGTCGGACAGGGTTCCTACGAGCAGTACTTC	CASSYLVGQGSYEQYF
TRBV10-3	NA	TRBD1	TRBJ2-3	TGTGCCATCAGCGCTCAGGGGGCTGGCACAGATACGCAGTATTTT	CAISAQGAGTDTQYF
TRBV20-1	NA	NA	TRBJ2-5	TGCAGTGCTAGTCGTAAACCGGAGACCCAGTACTTC	CSASRKPETQYF
TRBV7-9	once	NA	TRBJ2-3	TGTGCCAGCAGCCACCCGAACACAGATACGCAGTATTTT	CASSHPNTDTQYF
TRBV19	NA	TRBD1	TRBJ1-1	TGTGCCAGTAGTTACAGGGGCCTTTCCCTCCTTGCCACTGAAGCTTTCTTT	CASSYRGLSLLATEAFF
TRBV5-1	NA	NA	TRBJ1-6	TGCGCCAGCTCTCCCAATAATTCACCCCTCCACTTT	CASSPNNSPLHF
TRBV27	once	NA	TRBJ1-1	TGTGCCAGCAAGTTCCCCAATCAGGCAGGGACCACTGAAGCTTTCTTT	CASKFPNQAGTTEAFF
TRBV3-1/TRBV3-2	few	TRBD2	TRBJ2-2	TGTGCCAGCAGCCCGCGGGGGGAGAACACCGGGGAGCTGTTTTTT	CASSPRGENTGELFF
TRBV7-8	once	NA	TRBJ2-1	TGTGCCAGCACCACAGAAAGCTCCTACAATGAGCAGTTCTTC	CASTTESSYNEQFF
TRBV27	NA	TRBD1	TRBJ1-4	TGTGCCAGCAGCCACACAGGGGGCTTCAGGGAAAAACTGTTTTTT	CASSHTGGFREKLFF
TRBV7-9	NA	TRBD2	TRBJ2-5	TGTGCCAGCAGCCCACGACTAGCGGGGGGCCCCGTTCAAGAGACCCAGTACTTC	CASSPRLAGGPVQETQYF
TRBV28	NA	NA	TRBJ2-7	TGTGCCAGCAGTTCCTTTACCTACGAGCAGTACTTC	CASSSFTYEQYF
TRBV13	NA	NA	TRBJ2-3	TGTGCCAGCAGCCCCGCCGGGGGGCCGCCGAGGGATACGCAGTATTTT	CASSPAGGPPRDTQYF
TRBV6-2/TRBV6-3	NA	NA	TRBJ1-1	TGTGCCAGCAGTTACTTGGGCGCGGACACTGAAGCTTTCTTT	CASSYLGADTEAFF
TRBV5-5	NA	NA	TRBJ2-1	TGTGCCAGCAGCCTCCTGCATACGTTACAGGGTGGTTCACCCTACAATGAGCAGTTCTTC	CASSLLHTLQGGSPYNEQFF
TRBV9	NA	NA	TRBJ2-1	TGTGCCAGCAGCGCCTCTGGACAGTTCAACAATGAGCAGTTCTTC	CASSASGQFNNEQFF
TRBV28	few	TRBD1	TRBJ1-2	TGTGCCAGCAGTTCGTGGACAGGGGAGAGTTGGGTTGACTATGGCTACACCTTC	CASSSWTGESWVDYGYTF
TRBV18	NA	NA	TRBJ1-2	TGTGCCAGCTCTTACATCCGTCCAGGGGCGGGTGGTGGCTACACCTTC	CASSYIRPGAGGGYTF
TRBV3-1/TRBV3-2	NA	TRBD2	TRBJ2-7	TGTGCCAGCAGCCAAGTCGGGGGGATGGTGGAGTACTTC	CASSQVGGMVEYF
TRBV5-6	NA	NA	TRBJ2-2	TGTGCCAGCACCCCCTTGGGGGAAGGACCGTTGTCCGGGGAGCTGTTTTTT	CASTPLGEGPLSGELFF
TRBV9	NA	NA	TRBJ2-1	TGTGCCAGCAGCGTAGGGCGGTCCAATGAGCAGTTCTTC	CASSVGRSNEQFF
TRBV6-1	NA	TRBD1	TRBJ1-4	TGTGCCAGCAGTGAAGCGTGGGGACAGACTGAAAAACTGTTTTTT	CASSEAWGQTEKLFF
TRBV5-8	NA	TRBD1	TRBJ1-1	TGTGCCAGCAGCTTTGACAGGGCCGGACCTGAAGCTTTCTTT	CASSFDRAGPEAFF
TRBV6-5	NA	NA	TRBJ1-1	TGTGCCAGCAGTTATCAACTTGGGGGAGAAGCTTTCTTT	CASSYQLGGEAFF
TRBV5-5	once	TRBD1	TRBJ1-4	TGTGCCAGCAGCTTTTACAGGGGGAATGAAAAACTGTTTTTT	CASSFYRGNEKLFF
TRBV28	NA	NA	TRBJ1-6	TGTGCCAGCAGTTTACGAGGACCGGGTTCACCCCTCCACTTT	CASSLRGPGSPLHF
TRBV12-3/TRBV12-4	NA	NA	TRBJ1-1	TGTGCCTGCCGGCGGAGGCCCCGCACTGAAGCTTTCTTT	CACRRRPRTEAFF
TRBV5-1	NA	NA	TRBJ1-6	TGCGCCAGCAGCTTGGCCGTGGATTCACCCCTCCACTTT	CASSLAVDSPLHF
TRBV27	NA	NA	TRBJ2-2	TGTGCCAGCAGGTTTGCCGGGGAGCTGTTTTTT	CASRFAGELFF
TRBV9	NA	TRBD1	TRBJ1-6	TGTGCCAGCAGCGTAGGTTCACAGGGGGGGTCACCCCTCCACTTT	CASSVGSQGGSPLHF
TRBV7-2	NA	TRBD1	TRBJ2-1	TGTGCCAGCAGCCCAGGGACAGGGTGGTTCAATGAGCAGTTCTTC	CASSPGTGWFNEQFF
TRBV4-2	once	NA	TRBJ1-2	TGTGCCAGCAGCCAAGAGTCGGGAGGGGCCCTCGGGGGCTACACCTTC	CASSQESGGALGGYTF
TRBV27	NA	NA	TRBJ1-4	TGTGCCAGCAGCTTCATGTACGGACCGGGCGAAAAACTGTTTTTT	CASSFMYGPGEKLFF
TRBV5-1	NA	NA	TRBJ1-1	TGCGCCAGCAGCTTGAACGCCGTTCGGGACACTGAAGCTTTCTTT	CASSLNAVRDTEAFF
TRBV30	once	NA	TRBJ1-1	TGTGCCTGTCAGGAATTGAACACTGAAGCTTTCTTT	CACQELNTEAFF
TRBV3-1/TRBV3-2	NA	NA	TRBJ1-1	TGTGCCAGCAGCCAGGGGGGACGTGAAGCTTTCTTT	CASSQGGREAFF
TRBV5-4	NA	NA	TRBJ2-5	TGTGCCAGCAGCTTGACGCAGCAAGAGACCCAGTACTTC	CASSLTQQETQYF